Listed here are 5 T cell receptor beta chains from one sample, sequenced in a study of T-cell memory formation after mild COVID-19. TCRdb reprocessed the 5' RACE reads with MiXCR, giving one entry per CDR3 protein. The sample contains some 130,000 distinct CDR3 sequences, 16% of which appear only once. What was sequenced was PBMCs or a T cell subset sorted from them (not recorded which). All receptors derive from an adult woman who had mild COVID-19 (a few samples of this study predate the infection). Cell type and time point are not known.

This sequence joins TRBV12-3 or TRBV12-4 and TRBJ2-3; D ambiguous. The CDR3 is 17 amino acids. The V end was cut by 6 bases, the J end by 1 base, with 20 bases between. The CDR3, as DNA: TGTGCCAGCAGCTTAATGCTGATCGGTAGGGGCACAGATACGCAGTATTTT. It yields the protein CASSLMLIGRGTDTQYF.

V is TRBV19 and J is TRBJ2-7; D is perhaps TRBD1 (6 bases). Germline CDR1 and CDR2: LNHDA and SQIVND (reference sequence). CDR3 length: 13 residues. With 9 bases removed from V and 0 bases from J, the gap between germline ends came to 12 bases. CDR3 loop: CARMTGGSYEQYF. CDR3 bases: TGTGCCAGGATGACAGGTGGCTCCTACGAGCAGTACTTC.

The rearrangement links TRBV3-1 to TRBJ2-7; 7 bases map to TRBD1. The germline CDR1 and CDR2 sequences are LGHDT and YNNKEL (reference sequence). V was clipped by 2 bases and J by 6 bases; unmatched bases: 7. This CDR3 has 14 residues. CDR3 region: CASSQRTGLCEQYF. CDR3 coding DNA: TGTGCCAGCAGCCAAAGGACAGGCCTTTGCGAGCAGTACTTC.

The chain employs TRBV18 and TRBJ2-7, with D uncertain. This CDR3 contains 12 residues. V shed 4 bases and J shed 2 bases, with 6 bases lying between them. The germline gives CDR1 KGHSH, CDR2 LQKENI. CDR3: CASSQQPYEQYF. The CDR3 DNA reads TGTGCCAGCTCACAGCAACCCTACGAGCAGTACTTC.

The V and J genes are TRBV7-8 and TRBJ2-2; TRBD2 matches 7 bases. Looked up from germline, CDR1 is SGHVS and CDR2 is FQNEAQ. The CDR3 length is 16 residues. V lost 4 bases and J lost 6; bases outside the gene matches: 11. CDR3 protein: CASSSRRGISAGELFF. The DNA for the CDR3 is TGTGCCAGCAGCTCAAGGCGGGGGATATCGGCCGGGGAGCTGTTTTTT.